Below are 6 T cell receptor beta chains sequenced from a single sample in a study of T cells after yellow fever vaccination. TCRdb processed the 5' RACE reads anew with MiXCR; each CDR3 protein has one entry. This repertoire shows hundreds of thousands of distinct CDR3 sequences, 19% found once; its top ten account for approximately 14%. The sequences come from PBMCs, collected 15 days after the yellow fever booster vaccination. The receptors stem from a man aged 30 to 39 who received the YFV17D yellow fever vaccine.

This clonotype was seen more than once but under ten times. The gene calls are TRBV19 and TRBJ2-2, with unresolved D. The CDR3 is 14 residues long. Per the germline V gene, CDR1 is LNHDA and CDR2 is SQIVND (reference sequence). Trimming cost V 7 bases and J 2 bases, with 11 bases left between them. The CDR3: CASKVGTNTGELFF. CDR3 sequence (DNA): TGTGCCAGTAAGGTGGGAACAAACACCGGGGAGCTGTTTTTT.

This clonotype was observed many times. This chain joins TRBV20-1 and TRBJ2-1; no clear D gene. The CDR3 has 10 amino acids. Trimming removed 3 bases from V and 7 bases from J, with 4 bases in between. Germline lookup yields CDR1 DFQATT and CDR2 SNEGSKA (reference sequence). Here the CDR3 reads CSASQNEQFF. The CDR3 DNA sequence: TGCAGTGCTAGTCAGAATGAGCAGTTCTTC.

The chain combines TRBV6-2 or TRBV6-3 with TRBJ2-7, with 12 bases aligning to TRBD2. Trimming removed 2 bases from V and 5 bases from J; junction bases left unmatched: 13. The CDR3 has 18 amino acids. Per germline, CDR1 MNHEY and CDR2 SVGEGT. This CDR3 is CASSYARLAGGPSDEQYF. The DNA of the CDR3 is TGTGCCAGCAGTTACGCGCGGCTAGCGGGAGGGCCATCCGACGAGCAGTACTTC.

This clonotype was detected a few times. The V call is TRBV19, the J call TRBJ2-3; tentative D call: TRBD2 (6 bases). The germline V gene encodes CDR1 LNHDA and CDR2 SQIVND (reference sequence). V lost 4 bases and J lost 0, with 11 bases in between. The CDR3 contains 15 residues. CDR3 amino acids: CASSTTSRSTDTQYF. The CDR3 DNA follows: TGTGCCAGTAGTACTACTAGCAGAAGCACAGATACGCAGTATTTT. Together with reference TRBV19 and TRBJ2-3, the CDR3 gives the full variable domain: DGGITQSPKYLFRKEGQNVTLSCEQNLNHDAMYWYRQDPGQGLRLIYYSQIVNDFQKGDIAEGYSVSREKKESFPLTVTSAQKNPTAFYLCASSTTSRSTDTQYFGPGTRLTVL.

This clonotype turned up a few times. The chain carries TRBV11-2 and TRBJ2-3; 10 nucleotides match TRBD2. The CDR3 length is 18 residues. Germline CDR1 SGHAT, CDR2 FQNNGV. Trimming cost V 0 bases and J 2 bases; bases outside gene matches: 8. The CDR3 is CASSLEMLTSGFTDTQYF. The CDR3 DNA sequence: TGTGCCAGCAGCTTAGAGATGTTGACTAGCGGGTTCACAGATACGCAGTATTTT.

The V call is TRBV3-1, the J call TRBJ2-1, with 12 bases matching TRBD2. V trimming: 5 bases; J trimming: 9 bases; junction bases outside the gene matches: 2. Germline V gives CDR1 LGHDT, CDR2 YNNKEL (reference sequence). The CDR3 length is 13 residues. The CDR3 protein is CASSKTSGSEQFF. DNA of the CDR3: TGTGCCAGCAGCAAGACTAGCGGGAGTGAGCAGTTCTTC.